A selection of T cell receptor beta chains follows, all from one sample in a study of beta chain features in type 1 diabetes. The repertoire was sequenced with immunoSEQ multiplex PCR; TCRdb's copy has only in-frame clones and lacks some. The sample records roughly 150,000 clones, 6% to 9% being singletons. Sequencing was performed on central memory CD4+ T cells from blood. All receptors come from a man aged 18 to 29 with type 1 diabetes. Each CDR3 is given with its conserved first and last residue. The D gene is left open where the match is weak. Clone sizes are given selectively: once, few, many, or a class where the clone is expanded.

J gene	V gene	clone size	D gene	CDR3 DNA	CDR3 protein
TRBJ1-1	TRBV9	few	.	TGTGCCAGCAGCGCCATAACCGGGAACACTGAAGCTTTCTTT	CASSAITGNTEAFF
TRBJ2-3	TRBV7-2	many	.	TGTGCCAGCAGCTCCCCGCCAGGTCTGCCAGATACGCAGTATTTT	CASSSPPGLPDTQYF
TRBJ2-7	TRBV14	few	TRBD2	TGTGCCAGCAGCCCGACCGGGGGGAGTGAGTACGAGCAGTACTTC	CASSPTGGSEYEQYF
TRBJ2-7	TRBV15	.	TRBD2	TGTGCCACCAGCAGAGATCCGGCAGGGAGGGTATACGAGCAGTACTTC	CATSRDPAGRVYEQYF
TRBJ1-1	TRBV5-1	few	.	TGCGCCAGCAGCTTTGGGACAACTGGAACTGAAGCTTTCTTT	CASSFGTTGTEAFF
TRBJ2-7	TRBV5-5	.	TRBD1	TGTGCCAACCTACCGGGGACAGGGGCCTACGAGCAGTACTTC	CANLPGTGAYEQYF
TRBJ2-5	TRBV5-1	few	TRBD1	TGCGCCAGCAGCAATCAAGGACAGGGGGTCGGAGAGACCCAGTACTTC	CASSNQGQGVGETQYF
TRBJ2-1	TRBV14	.	TRBD2	TGTGCCAGCAGCCAAGGCGGGACTAGCGGTACATGGGGTCAGTTCTTC	CASSQGGTSGTWGQFF
TRBJ2-7	TRBV11-2	few	TRBD1	TGTGCCAGCAGCCAACTAGGGACAGGGAACTACGAGCAGTACTTC	CASSQLGTGNYEQYF
TRBJ2-1	TRBV29-1	few	TRBD2	TGCAGCGCAAGTGGGCTAGCGGGAGATAATGAGCAGTTCTTC	CSASGLAGDNEQFF
TRBJ2-1	TRBV6-1	few	TRBD1	TGTGCCAGCAGTGGCTCTGGGACAGGGAGGAATGAGCAGTTCTTC	CASSGSGTGRNEQFF
TRBJ1-1	TRBV11-2	.	.	TGTGCCAGCAGCCCCGGGGCGGGGGGCCGGGCTTTCTTT	CASSPGAGGRAFF
TRBJ2-7	TRBV19	.	TRBD1	TGTGCCAGTAGTAAATTGGGACAGAACTACGAGCAGTACTTC	CASSKLGQNYEQYF
TRBJ2-5	TRBV29-1	.	.	TGCAGCGTTGTCCTTGACCAAGAGACCCAGTACTTC	CSVVLDQETQYF
TRBJ2-1	TRBV4-2	many	.	TGTGCCAGCAGCCAAGATCTTAGTCGGGGGCAGTTCTTC	CASSQDLSRGQFF
TRBJ2-7	TRBV4-1	many	.	TGCGCCAGCAGCCAAGCTACAGTTACGTACGAGCAGTACTTC	CASSQATVTYEQYF
TRBJ2-5	TRBV2	.	TRBD2	TGTGCCAGCAGCGCTCGACTAGCGTCTTGGGAGACCCAGTACTTC	CASSARLASWETQYF
TRBJ2-3	TRBV10-3	.	TRBD1	TGTGCCACCCGGGACAGGGGTAGGGATACGCAGTATTTT	CATRDRGRDTQYF
TRBJ2-1	TRBV5-1	few	TRBD2	TGCGCCAGCATAGACGGGGGGGCCGGAACTAGTGAGCAGTTCTTC	CASIDGGAGTSEQFF
TRBJ2-4	TRBV7-2	few	TRBD2	TGTGCCAGCAGCTTAGGGGCGGGGGGAGGCATTCAGTACTTC	CASSLGAGGGIQYF
TRBJ1-5	TRBV30	many	.	TGTGCCTGGAGTGTAAGCGGGACTTTCAATCAGCCCCAGCATTTT	CAWSVSGTFNQPQHF
TRBJ2-3	TRBV2	.	.	TGTGCCAGCAGTGTGGACACGAGTAGCACAGATACGCAGTATTTT	CASSVDTSSTDTQYF
TRBJ2-5	TRBV11-1	few	.	TGTGCCAGCAGCTTATATCTAGTTCAAGAGACCCAGTACTTC	CASSLYLVQETQYF
TRBJ2-5	TRBV5-5	.	.	TGTGCCAGCAGCTCCCCCCCGGTCGCGGAACAAGAGACCCAGTACTTC	CASSSPPVAEQETQYF
TRBJ1-2	TRBV25-1	few	.	TGTGCCAGCAGGAAGGGGGTCGACTATGGCTACACCTTC	CASRKGVDYGYTF
TRBJ2-3	TRBV2	.	.	TGTGCCAGCAGCTACCTAGAGACAGATACGCAGTATTTT	CASSYLETDTQYF
TRBJ2-7	TRBV5-6	.	.	TGTGCCAGCAGCCGCACGAGGGACGAGCAGTACTTC	CASSRTRDEQYF
TRBJ2-1	TRBV6-5	.	.	TGTGCCAGCAGTTCACGGTCTAGCAATGAGCAGTTCTTC	CASSSRSSNEQFF
TRBJ2-3	TRBV7-2	.	.	TGTGCCAGCAGCTTACTAGCCGGGTCGGGGCAGTATTTT	CASSLLAGSGQYF
TRBJ2-1	TRBV6-6	.	.	TGTGCCAGCAGTTACACCAGTTACAATGAGCAGTTCTTC	CASSYTSYNEQFF
TRBJ1-3	TRBV30	few	.	TGTGCCTGGACCGGTACTGGAAACACCATATATTTT	CAWTGTGNTIYF
TRBJ2-7	TRBV7-2	.	TRBD1	TGTGCCAGCAGCATTACGACAGGGTACTACGAGCAGTACTTC	CASSITTGYYEQYF
TRBJ2-7	TRBV7-9	many	TRBD1	TGTGCCAGCAGCTCGACAGGGTACGAGCAGTACTTC	CASSSTGYEQYF
TRBJ1-2	TRBV2	.	.	TGTGCCGACCGCCGTGAGGGGGTGGGCTATGGCTACACCTTC	CADRREGVGYGYTF
TRBJ2-5	TRBV4-3	few	.	TGCGCCAGCAGCCAAGACCCACTAGGGAAACACCAAGAGACCCAGTACTTC	CASSQDPLGKHQETQYF
TRBJ1-1	TRBV19	few	.	TGTGCCACTAAATGGGCAGAACAGAACACTGAAGCTTTCTTT	CATKWAEQNTEAFF
TRBJ1-2	TRBV5-6	few	TRBD1	TGTGCCAGCAGCTTACAGGGGCGGATTGTCTATGGCTACACCTTC	CASSLQGRIVYGYTF
TRBJ2-4	TRBV15	few	TRBD2	TGTGCCACCAGTATCGGGGGGGCAACCAAAAACATTCAGTACTTC	CATSIGGATKNIQYF
TRBJ2-1	TRBV5-4	.	TRBD2	TGTGCCAGCAGATTACGGGGGGGCCGGTACAATGAGCAGTTCTTC	CASRLRGGRYNEQFF
TRBJ2-7	TRBV7-2	few	.	TGTGCCAGCAGCAGGACAGCCTCCTACGAGCAGTACTTC	CASSRTASYEQYF
TRBJ1-2	TRBV28	.	.	TGTGCCAGCAGCCGAAACAGTAACTATGGCTACACCTTC	CASSRNSNYGYTF